The rows below give T cell receptor beta chains drawn from one sample of a study of blood T cell repertoires in COVID-19. Sequencing used immunoSEQ multiplex PCR; TCRdb keeps in-frame clones, though not all of them. The repertoire holds some 140,000 clones, with about 90% as singletons. The sample was peripheral blood. The receptors were gathered from a man in his fifties or sixties with acute or convalescent COVID-19. The CDR3 runs from the conserved cysteine through the conserved F or W. D genes are given only for firm matches. Clone size is given for some rows only: seen once, a few or many times, or a class if the clone is expanded.

>-|15|TRBJ2-3|-|TRBV19
CASSTRGGSADTQYF
TGTGCCAGTAGTACAAGGGGGGGGAGCGCAGATACGCAGTATTTT
>-|16|TRBJ2-6|-|TRBV27
CASSLSAGAGANVLTF
TGTGCCAGCAGTTTATCGGCCGGAGCTGGGGCCAACGTCCTGACTTTC
>-|15|TRBJ1-1|TRBD1|TRBV6-2/TRBV6-3
CASSYLGTGYTEAFF
TGTGCCAGCAGTTACTTGGGGACAGGGTACACTGAAGCTTTCTTT
>-|15|TRBJ1-3|-|TRBV3-1/TRBV3-2
CASSIHRNPGNTIYF
TGTGCCAGCAGCATCCACAGGAACCCTGGAAACACCATATATTTT
>-|13|TRBJ2-7|-|TRBV19
CASSKLESYEQYF
TGTGCCAGTAGTAAACTAGAGTCCTACGAGCAGTACTTC
>few|14|TRBJ1-6|TRBD1|TRBV19
CASSIHRGQTPLHF
TGTGCCAGTAGTATACACAGGGGACAAACACCCCTCCACTTT
>-|16|TRBJ2-4|-|TRBV28
CASRSGTLLAKNIQYF
TGTGCCAGCAGATCCGGGACTCTCCTAGCCAAAAACATTCAGTACTTC
>-|14|TRBJ2-3|TRBD1|TRBV10-3
CAIKGQGSTDTQYF
TGTGCCATCAAAGGACAGGGTAGCACAGATACGCAGTATTTT
>-|15|TRBJ1-2|-|TRBV9
CASSVASVQSYGYTF
TGTGCCAGCAGCGTAGCCTCGGTACAGTCCTATGGCTACACCTTC
>-|13|TRBJ2-7|-|TRBV5-1
CASSFTSTHEQYF
TGCGCCAGCAGCTTCACTAGTACCCACGAGCAGTACTTC
>-|16|TRBJ2-5|TRBD2|TRBV2
CASSESGGEGSETQYF
TGTGCCAGCAGTGAAAGTGGGGGGGAGGGCAGTGAGACCCAGTACTTC
>-|14|TRBJ2-3|-|TRBV5-5
CASSSRGLGNAQYF
TGTGCCAGCAGCTCCCGCGGACTCGGTAATGCGCAGTATTTT
>-|15|TRBJ2-3|TRBD1|TRBV5-1
CASSLGRGFADTQYF
TGCGCCAGCAGCTTGGGCAGGGGGTTTGCAGATACGCAGTATTTT
>-|14|TRBJ2-3|-|TRBV5-1
CASSLGAGQDTQYF
TGCGCCAGCAGCTTGGGGGCAGGGCAAGATACGCAGTATTTT
>-|14|TRBJ2-1|-|TRBV6-5
CASSYGSSYNEQFF
TGTGCCAGCAGTTACGGGAGCTCCTACAATGAGCAGTTCTTC
>-|14|TRBJ2-3|-|TRBV28
CASTLPSRGDTQYF
TGTGCCAGCACCCTACCGAGCCGCGGAGATACGCAGTATTTT
>-|15|TRBJ2-1|-|TRBV3-1/TRBV3-2
CASSPGPASYNEQFF
TGTGCCAGCAGCCCTGGCCCCGCCTCCTACAATGAGCAGTTCTTC
>-|18|TRBJ2-2|TRBD2|TRBV6-2/TRBV6-3
CASSSAPYSGGLSGELFF
TGTGCCAGCAGTTCCGCGCCCTATAGCGGGGGTCTCTCCGGGGAGCTGTTTTTT
>-|14|TRBJ1-3|TRBD1|TRBV19
CATRDRSSGNTIYF
TGTGCCACCCGGGACAGGTCCTCTGGAAACACCATATATTTT
>-|13|TRBJ1-2|-|TRBV7-2
CASTLTGTAGYTF
TGTGCCAGCACCCTTACGGGAACCGCTGGCTACACCTTC
>once|14|TRBJ1-6|TRBD1|TRBV7-3
CASSFGTDNSPLHF
TGTGCCAGCAGCTTCGGGACAGACAATTCACCCCTCCACTTT
>-|13|TRBJ2-5|-|TRBV5-4
CASSFRDQETQYF
TGTGCCAGCAGCTTCCGGGACCAAGAGACCCAGTACTTC
>-|12|TRBJ1-5|TRBD1|TRBV6-6
CASGRQGQPQHF
TGTGCCAGCGGACGACAGGGACAGCCCCAGCATTTT
>-|13|TRBJ1-2|TRBD1|TRBV29-1
CSVIGTGSYGYTF
TGCAGCGTGATCGGGACAGGGTCCTATGGCTACACCTTC
>once|15|TRBJ2-1|TRBD2|TRBV27
CASSPRGLAANEQFF
TGTGCCAGCAGCCCCCGGGGACTAGCCGCGAATGAGCAGTTCTTC
>-|14|TRBJ2-5|-|TRBV28
CASSKWQGGETQYF
TGTGCCAGCAGTAAATGGCAGGGGGGAGAGACCCAGTACTTC
>-|16|TRBJ2-3|TRBD2|TRBV19
CASSMGSLAGADTQYF
TGTGCCAGTAGTATGGGTTCGCTAGCGGGAGCAGATACGCAGTATTTT
>-|15|TRBJ1-5|-|TRBV18
CASSPPGLSNQPQHF
TGTGCCAGCTCACCCCCGGGACTTAGCAATCAGCCCCAGCATTTT
>-|16|TRBJ2-1|TRBD2|TRBV5-4
CASSWGTSGGLNEQFF
TGTGCCAGCAGCTGGGGGACTAGCGGGGGCCTCAATGAGCAGTTCTTC
>-|16|TRBJ1-1|-|TRBV7-6
CASSLYTGRRNTEAFF
TGTGCCAGCAGCTTATACACAGGGCGTCGTAACACTGAAGCTTTCTTT
>-|14|TRBJ1-6|-|TRBV6-5
CASSRTLYNSPLHF
TGTGCCAGCAGTCGGACACTGTATAATTCACCCCTCCACTTT
>-|19|TRBJ2-6|TRBD1|TRBV4-1
CASSQDPGQGVSGANVLTF
TGCGCCAGCAGCCAAGATCCGGGACAGGGAGTCTCTGGGGCCAACGTCCTGACTTTC
>-|13|TRBJ2-5|TRBD1|TRBV5-5
CASSRDSQETQYF
TGTGCCAGCAGTAGGGACAGCCAAGAGACCCAGTACTTC
>-|15|TRBJ1-4|-|TRBV5-5
CASSLVLDWGEKLFF
TGTGCCAGCAGCTTGGTTTTGGACTGGGGTGAAAAACTGTTTTTT
>-|15|TRBJ2-1|TRBD1|TRBV5-4
CASSQGGASYNEQFF
TGTGCCAGCAGCCAAGGGGGCGCCTCTTACAATGAGCAGTTCTTC
>few|18|TRBJ1-5|-|TRBV28
CASSTVVWGGYSNQPQHF
TGTGCCAGCAGTACAGTGGTCTGGGGCGGATATAGCAATCAGCCCCAGCATTTT
>-|16|TRBJ2-1|-|TRBV5-1
CASSLPRDQGTGEQFF
TGCGCCAGCAGCTTGCCCCGGGACCAGGGGACGGGCGAGCAGTTCTTC
>-|15|TRBJ2-7|TRBD2|TRBV28
CASSTGGSGSYEQYF
TGTGCCAGCAGTACGGGAGGTAGCGGGAGCTACGAGCAGTACTTC
>-|15|TRBJ2-1|-|TRBV9
CASSVGRESYNEQFF
TGTGCCAGCAGCGTAGGCCGAGAGTCCTACAATGAGCAGTTCTTC
>few|15|TRBJ2-1|-|TRBV19
CASSIGGYPYNEQFF
TGTGCCAGTAGTATAGGCGGGTACCCTTACAATGAGCAGTTCTTC
>-|14|TRBJ1-2|-|TRBV2
CASSVSRGNYGYTF
TGTGCCAGCAGTGTTTCGAGGGGGAACTATGGCTACACCTTC
>-|12|TRBJ2-1|-|TRBV6-6
CASSYSTGEQFF
TGTGCCAGCAGTTACTCTACGGGGGAGCAGTTCTTC
>-|15|TRBJ1-6|-|TRBV7-9
CASSLAGGPGSPLHF
TGTGCCAGCAGCTTAGCGGGGGGTCCGGGTTCACCCCTCCACTTT
>-|20|TRBJ1-5|TRBD1|TRBV10-2
CASSHRFGQGASDSNQPQHF
TGCGCCAGCTCCCATCGGTTCGGACAGGGGGCCTCCGATAGCAATCAGCCCCAGCATTTT
>-|16|TRBJ2-6|TRBD1|TRBV29-1
CSVAGQGITGANVLTF
TGCAGCGTTGCGGGACAGGGGATAACTGGGGCCAACGTCCTGACTTTC
>once|14|TRBJ1-6|TRBD1|TRBV6-4
CASSGTGENSPLHF
TGTGCCAGCAGTGGGACAGGGGAAAATTCACCCCTCCACTTT
>-|14|TRBJ1-3|-|TRBV5-1
CASSLDNSGNTIYF
TGCGCCAGCAGCCTGGACAACTCTGGAAACACCATATATTTT
>-|16|TRBJ2-5|TRBD2|TRBV11-1
CASSSGVSGSLGTQYF
TGTGCCAGCAGCTCAGGTGTTAGCGGGAGTCTTGGGACCCAGTACTTC
>-|15|TRBJ2-7|-|TRBV2
CASSAQGKSPDEQYF
TGTGCCAGCAGTGCACAGGGCAAATCCCCGGACGAGCAGTACTTC
>-|12|TRBJ2-2|-|TRBV18
CASSPRGGELFF
TGTGCCAGCTCTCCCAGGGGCGGGGAGCTGTTTTTT
>-|16|TRBJ1-6|TRBD1|TRBV5-4
CASSLAQGAGASPLHF
TGTGCCAGCAGCTTGGCTCAGGGGGCAGGAGCTTCACCCCTCCACTTT
>-|13|TRBJ1-3|-|TRBV28
CASSTDSGNTIYF
TGTGCCAGCAGCACAGACTCTGGAAACACCATATATTTT
>-|18|TRBJ2-1|TRBD2|TRBV3-1/TRBV3-2
CASSRQPFSGGGYNEQFF
TGTGCCAGCAGCCGCCAGCCCTTTAGCGGGGGGGGATACAATGAGCAGTTCTTC
>-|18|TRBJ2-2|-|TRBV9
CASSVDPWQGLNTGELFF
TGTGCCAGCAGCGTAGACCCTTGGCAGGGACTGAACACCGGGGAGCTGTTTTTT
>-|17|TRBJ1-5|TRBD1|TRBV4-2
CASSQDGTGGTNQPQHF
TGTGCCAGCAGCCAAGATGGGACAGGGGGCACCAATCAGCCCCAGCATTTT